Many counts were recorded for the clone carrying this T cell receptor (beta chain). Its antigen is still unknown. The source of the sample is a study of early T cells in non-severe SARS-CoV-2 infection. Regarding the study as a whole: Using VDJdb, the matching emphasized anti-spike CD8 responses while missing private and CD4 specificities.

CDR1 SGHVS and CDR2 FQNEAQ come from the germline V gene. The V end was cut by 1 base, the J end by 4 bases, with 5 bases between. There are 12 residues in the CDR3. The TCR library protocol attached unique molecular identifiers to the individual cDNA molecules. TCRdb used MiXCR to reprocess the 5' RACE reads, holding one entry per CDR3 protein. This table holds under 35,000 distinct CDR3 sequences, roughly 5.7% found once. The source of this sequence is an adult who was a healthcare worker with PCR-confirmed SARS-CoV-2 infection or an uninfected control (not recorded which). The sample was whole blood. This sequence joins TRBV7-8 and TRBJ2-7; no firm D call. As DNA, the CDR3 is TGTGCCAGCAGCTTAGTGGGATACGAGCAGTACTTC. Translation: CASSLVGYEQYF.